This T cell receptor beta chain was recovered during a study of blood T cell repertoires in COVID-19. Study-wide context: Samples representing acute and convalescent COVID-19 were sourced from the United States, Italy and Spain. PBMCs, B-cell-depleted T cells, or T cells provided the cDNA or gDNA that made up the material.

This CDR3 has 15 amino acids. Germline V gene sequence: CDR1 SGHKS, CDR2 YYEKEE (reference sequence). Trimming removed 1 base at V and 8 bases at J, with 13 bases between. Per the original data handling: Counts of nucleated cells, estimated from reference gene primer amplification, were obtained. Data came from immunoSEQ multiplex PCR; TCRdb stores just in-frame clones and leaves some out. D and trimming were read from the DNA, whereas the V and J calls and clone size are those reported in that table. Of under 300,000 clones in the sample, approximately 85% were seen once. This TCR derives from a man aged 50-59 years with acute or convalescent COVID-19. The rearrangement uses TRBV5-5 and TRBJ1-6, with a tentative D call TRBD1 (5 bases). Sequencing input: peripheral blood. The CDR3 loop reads CASSLSGAGDSPLHF. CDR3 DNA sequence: TGTGCCAGCAGCTTGAGTGGGGCCGGTGATTCACCCCTCCACTTT.